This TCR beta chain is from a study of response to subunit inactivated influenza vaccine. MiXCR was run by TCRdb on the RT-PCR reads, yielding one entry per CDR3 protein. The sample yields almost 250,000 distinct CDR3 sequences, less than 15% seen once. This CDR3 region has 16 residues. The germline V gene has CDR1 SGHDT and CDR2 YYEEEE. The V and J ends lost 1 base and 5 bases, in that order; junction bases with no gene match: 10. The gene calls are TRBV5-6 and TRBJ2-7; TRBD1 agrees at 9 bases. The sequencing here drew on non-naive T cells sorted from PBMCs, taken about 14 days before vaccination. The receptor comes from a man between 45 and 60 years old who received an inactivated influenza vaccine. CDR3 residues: CASSLIAGQGFHEQYF. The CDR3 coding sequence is TGTGCCAGCAGCTTGATCGCCGGACAGGGGTTCCACGAGCAGTACTTC. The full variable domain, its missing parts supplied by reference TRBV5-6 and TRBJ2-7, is DAGVTQSPTHLIKTRGQQVTLRCSPKSGHDTVSWYQQALGQGPQFIFQYYEEEERQRGNFPDRFSGHQFPNYSSELNVNALLLGDSALYLCASSLIAGQGFHEQYFGPGTRLTVT.